The subject of this entry is one T cell receptor beta chain. The specificity of this receptor is unknown. Per-base qualities were not stored, and no clone one base away is much larger. Participants in the prospective study were aged 18 to 89 years, lived in approximately 26 United States geographic areas, and enrolled through a virtual design. Cohort assignment in the prospective study relied on participant-reported clinical history from a screening survey and a study questionnaire. For ImmuneRACE Cohort 3, a participant was defined as recovered based on two consecutive negative NP/OP PCR tests, clearance by a healthcare professional, or resolution of symptoms. In the prospective study, mobile phlebotomists collected whole blood, serum and a nasopharyngeal or oropharyngeal swab from each participant. Over a roughly 2-month period, participants in the prospective study had the option of providing additional blood draws and questionnaires. Before DNA extraction, blood samples from the prospective study were shipped at room temperature or frozen.

Relative to germline, V is missing 4 bases and J is missing 9 bases, with 15 bases of the junction outside any gene match. The CDR3 holds 16 amino acids from the cysteine to the phenylalanine. The DNA shown is the 48-base CDR3, in frame from base 1. CDR1 and CDR2 were assigned from the germline V gene as SGDLS and YYNGEE. This sample is part of a study of blood T cell repertoires in COVID-19 (dated by TCRdb to between 2020 and 2021). Concerning the study at large: Samples covering the acute and convalescent phases of COVID-19 were provided by collaborators in the United States, Italy and Spain. The prospective study material was composed of cDNA or gDNA derived from T cells, B-cell-depleted T cells, or PBMCs. The dataset comprised deeply sampled blood TCRbeta repertoires from subjects exposed to, actively infected with, or recovered from COVID-19. The repertoires were released in a freely available public database intended as a resource for research on the immune response to SARS-CoV-2. Samples were obtained from the ongoing ImmuneRACE study (first 160 participants) and from some 1,300 subjects provided by 6 global collaborators. Sample metadata almost always included a de-identified subject ID, COVID-19 status, age in years and sex. Where HLA class I and class II types were available, the types were taken from metadata supplied by the sample provider, not from assay-based typing.

TCRbeta CDR3 regions were amplified from genomic DNA using the immunoSEQ Assay, a bias-controlled multiplex PCR. The study's processing was this. Nucleated cell counts per sample were estimated from amplification of reference gene primers within the assay. Sequence reads were collapsed and filtered to measure the absolute abundance of every unique TCRbeta CDR3 rearrangement. For each sample, productive Simpson clonality was calculated as the square root of Simpson's diversity index over productive rearrangements. This immuneACCESS table, as held by TCRdb, lists in-frame sequences with V and J called but not all clones. Of the missing ones, under half trace to an unresolved V gene in checked studies; the others have no known cause. V and J calls and clone size follow that table, whereas D and trimming were derived from the DNA. The sample table lists about 480,000 clones, roughly 90% of them with a count of one. Clones ranked in the top ten supply 1.5% to 2% of the sample.

Paper-wide results and their limitations: The quantity of clinical and demographic metadata differed by source and by participant and was supplied without curation.

The specimen was PBMCs or T cells enriched from blood (not recorded which). The chain is assembled from TRBV9 and TRBJ2-1, with TRBD2 identical over 8 junction bases. This clonotype originated in a woman aged 40 to 50 who had recovered from COVID-19. This receptor has the CDR3 CASSHRGVAGLVEQFF. The sequence in DNA is TGTGCCAGCAGCCACCGAGGGGTAGCGGGATTGGTTGAGCAGTTCTTC.